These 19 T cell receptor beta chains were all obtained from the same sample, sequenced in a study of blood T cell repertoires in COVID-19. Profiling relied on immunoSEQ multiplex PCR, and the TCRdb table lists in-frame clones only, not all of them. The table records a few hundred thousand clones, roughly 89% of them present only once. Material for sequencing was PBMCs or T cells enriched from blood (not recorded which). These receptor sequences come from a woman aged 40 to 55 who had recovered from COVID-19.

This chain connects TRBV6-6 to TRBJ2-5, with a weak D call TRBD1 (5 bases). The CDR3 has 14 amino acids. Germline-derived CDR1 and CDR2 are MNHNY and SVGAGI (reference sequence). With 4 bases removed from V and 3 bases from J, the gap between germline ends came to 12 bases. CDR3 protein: CASSSGHRKETQYF. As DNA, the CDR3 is TGTGCCAGCAGTTCCGGACACCGCAAAGAGACCCAGTACTTC.

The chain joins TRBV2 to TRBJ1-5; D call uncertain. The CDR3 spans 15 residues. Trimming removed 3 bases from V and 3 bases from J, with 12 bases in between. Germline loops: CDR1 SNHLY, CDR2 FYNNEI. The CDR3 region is CASSDGQAFNQPQHF. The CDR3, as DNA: TGTGCCAGCAGTGATGGGCAGGCATTCAATCAGCCCCAGCATTTT. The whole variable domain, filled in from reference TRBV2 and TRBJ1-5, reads EPEVTQTPSHQVTQMGQEVILRCVPISNHLYFYWYRQILGQKVEFLVSFYNNEISEKSEIFDDQFSVERPDGSNFTLKIRSTKLEDSAMYFCASSDGQAFNQPQHFGDGTRLSIL.

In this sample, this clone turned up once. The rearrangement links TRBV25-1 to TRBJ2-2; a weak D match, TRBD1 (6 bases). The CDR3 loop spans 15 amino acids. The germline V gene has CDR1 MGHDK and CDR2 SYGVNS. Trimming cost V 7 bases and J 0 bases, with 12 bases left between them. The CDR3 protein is CASTRGAANTGELFF. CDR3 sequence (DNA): TGTGCCAGCACCAGGGGCGCGGCGAACACCGGGGAGCTGTTTTTT.

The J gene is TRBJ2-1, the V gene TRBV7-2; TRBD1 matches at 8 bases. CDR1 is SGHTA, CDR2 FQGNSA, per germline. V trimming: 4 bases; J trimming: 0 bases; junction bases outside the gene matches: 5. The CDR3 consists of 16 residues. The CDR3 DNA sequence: TGTGCCAGCAGCTCTAAAACAGGGGGCTCCTACAATGAGCAGTTCTTC. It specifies CASSSKTGGSYNEQFF.

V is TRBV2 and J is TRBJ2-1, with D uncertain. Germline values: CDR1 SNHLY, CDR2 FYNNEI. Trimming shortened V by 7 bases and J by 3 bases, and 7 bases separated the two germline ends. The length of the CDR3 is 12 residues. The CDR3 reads CASNGDYNEQFF. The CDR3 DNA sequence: TGTGCCAGCAACGGAGACTACAATGAGCAGTTCTTC.

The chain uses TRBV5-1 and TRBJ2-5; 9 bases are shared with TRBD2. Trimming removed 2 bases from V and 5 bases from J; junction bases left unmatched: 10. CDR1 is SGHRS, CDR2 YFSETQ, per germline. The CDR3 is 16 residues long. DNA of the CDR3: TGCGCCAGCAGCTTAGTGAGCGGGAGGAGTGGGGAGACCCAGTACTTC. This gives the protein CASSLVSGRSGETQYF.

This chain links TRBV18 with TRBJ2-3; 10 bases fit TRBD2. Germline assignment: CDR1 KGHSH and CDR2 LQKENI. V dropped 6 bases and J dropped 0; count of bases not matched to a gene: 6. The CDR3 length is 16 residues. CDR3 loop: CASSPGLAASTDTQYF. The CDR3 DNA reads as TGTGCCAGCTCCCCCGGACTAGCGGCTAGCACAGATACGCAGTATTTT.

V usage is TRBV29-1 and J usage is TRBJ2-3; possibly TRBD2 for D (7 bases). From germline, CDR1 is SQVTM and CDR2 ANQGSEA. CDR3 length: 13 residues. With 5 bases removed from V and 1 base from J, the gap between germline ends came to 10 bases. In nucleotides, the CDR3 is TGCAGCGTTTTAGGGGGGGGCACAGATACGCAGTATTTT. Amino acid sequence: CSVLGGGTDTQYF.

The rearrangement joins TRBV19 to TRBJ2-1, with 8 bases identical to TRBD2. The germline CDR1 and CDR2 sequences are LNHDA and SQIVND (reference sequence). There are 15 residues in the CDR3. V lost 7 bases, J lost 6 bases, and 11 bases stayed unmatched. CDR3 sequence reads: CASIQRSGRSNEQFF. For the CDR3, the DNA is TGTGCCAGTATCCAAAGGAGCGGGAGAAGCAATGAGCAGTTCTTC. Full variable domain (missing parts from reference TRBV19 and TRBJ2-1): DGGITQSPKYLFRKEGQNVTLSCEQNLNHDAMYWYRQDPGQGLRLIYYSQIVNDFQKGDIAEGYSVSREKKESFPLTVTSAQKNPTAFYLCASIQRSGRSNEQFFGPGTRLTVL.

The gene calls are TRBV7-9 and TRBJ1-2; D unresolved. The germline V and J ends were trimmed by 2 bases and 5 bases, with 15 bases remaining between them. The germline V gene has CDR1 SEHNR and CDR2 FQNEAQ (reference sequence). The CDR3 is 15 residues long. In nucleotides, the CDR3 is TGTGCCAGCAGCTTATCAAGGCGCGGGGTTTATGGCTACACCTTC. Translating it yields CASSLSRRGVYGYTF.

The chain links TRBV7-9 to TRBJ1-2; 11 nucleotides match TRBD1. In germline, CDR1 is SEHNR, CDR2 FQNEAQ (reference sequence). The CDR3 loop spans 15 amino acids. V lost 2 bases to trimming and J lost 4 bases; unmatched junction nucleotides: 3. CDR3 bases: TGTGCCAGCAGCTTAAGGACAGGGGGCGGCTATGGCTACACCTTC. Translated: CASSLRTGGGYGYTF.

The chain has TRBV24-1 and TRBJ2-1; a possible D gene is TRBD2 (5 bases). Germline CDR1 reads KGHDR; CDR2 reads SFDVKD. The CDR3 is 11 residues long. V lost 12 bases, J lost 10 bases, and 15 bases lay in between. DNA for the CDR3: TGTGCCTCAGGCGGAGGCGAAGAGCAGTTCTTC. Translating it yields CASGGGEEQFF.

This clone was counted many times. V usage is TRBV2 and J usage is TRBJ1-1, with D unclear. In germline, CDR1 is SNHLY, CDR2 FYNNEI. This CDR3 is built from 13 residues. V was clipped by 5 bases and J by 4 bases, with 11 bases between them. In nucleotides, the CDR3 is TGTGCCAGCAGTACGGGAGAGGGCACTGAAGCTTTCTTT. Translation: CASSTGEGTEAFF. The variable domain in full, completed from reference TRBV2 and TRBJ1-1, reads EPEVTQTPSHQVTQMGQEVILRCVPISNHLYFYWYRQILGQKVEFLVSFYNNEISEKSEIFDDQFSVERPDGSNFTLKIRSTKLEDSAMYFCASSTGEGTEAFFGQGTRLTVV.

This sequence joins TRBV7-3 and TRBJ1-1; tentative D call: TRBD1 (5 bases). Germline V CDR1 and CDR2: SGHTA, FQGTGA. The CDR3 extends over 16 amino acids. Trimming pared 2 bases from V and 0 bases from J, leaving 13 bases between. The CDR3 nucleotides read TGTGCCAGCAGCTTATTGGTAGGGGTGGTGAACACTGAAGCTTTCTTT. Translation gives CASSLLVGVVNTEAFF.

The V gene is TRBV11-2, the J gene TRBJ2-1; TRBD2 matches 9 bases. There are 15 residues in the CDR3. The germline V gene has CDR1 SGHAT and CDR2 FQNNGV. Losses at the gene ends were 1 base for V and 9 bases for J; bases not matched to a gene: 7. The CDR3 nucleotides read TGTGCCAGCAGCTTAGCGGCGCTAGCGGGAACTGAGCAGTTCTTC. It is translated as CASSLAALAGTEQFF.

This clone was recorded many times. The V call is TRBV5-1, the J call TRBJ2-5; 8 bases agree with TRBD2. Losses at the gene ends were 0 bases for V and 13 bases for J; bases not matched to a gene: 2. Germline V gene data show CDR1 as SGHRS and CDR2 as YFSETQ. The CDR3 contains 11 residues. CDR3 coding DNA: TGCGCCAGCAGCTTGGGACTAGCGAGGTACTTC. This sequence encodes CASSLGLARYF.

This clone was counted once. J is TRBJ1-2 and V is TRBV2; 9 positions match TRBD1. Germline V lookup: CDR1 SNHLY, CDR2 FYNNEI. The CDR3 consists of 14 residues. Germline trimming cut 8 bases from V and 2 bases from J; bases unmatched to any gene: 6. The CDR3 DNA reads TGTGCCAGCGTACGGGACAGGGACAACTATGGCTACACCTTC. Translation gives CASVRDRDNYGYTF. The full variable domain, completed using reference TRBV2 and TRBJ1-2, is EPEVTQTPSHQVTQMGQEVILRCVPISNHLYFYWYRQILGQKVEFLVSFYNNEISEKSEIFDDQFSVERPDGSNFTLKIRSTKLEDSAMYFCASVRDRDNYGYTFGSGTRLTVV.

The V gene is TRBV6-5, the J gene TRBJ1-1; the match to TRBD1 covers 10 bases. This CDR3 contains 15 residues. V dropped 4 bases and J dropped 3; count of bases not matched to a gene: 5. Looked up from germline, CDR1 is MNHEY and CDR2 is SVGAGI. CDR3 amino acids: CASSFDRGLDTEAFF. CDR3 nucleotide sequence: TGTGCCAGCAGTTTTGACAGGGGGCTTGACACTGAAGCTTTCTTT.

The CDR3 region is CASSLWTGSGIQYF. CDR3 DNA sequence: TGTGCCAGCAGTCTGTGGACAGGGTCGGGCATTCAGTACTTC. This chain joins TRBV27 and TRBJ2-4, with 8 bases lining up with TRBD1. V lost 5 bases, J lost 9 bases, and 9 bases stayed unmatched. Germline-derived CDR1 and CDR2 are MNHEY and SMNVEV (reference sequence). The CDR3 totals 14 residues.